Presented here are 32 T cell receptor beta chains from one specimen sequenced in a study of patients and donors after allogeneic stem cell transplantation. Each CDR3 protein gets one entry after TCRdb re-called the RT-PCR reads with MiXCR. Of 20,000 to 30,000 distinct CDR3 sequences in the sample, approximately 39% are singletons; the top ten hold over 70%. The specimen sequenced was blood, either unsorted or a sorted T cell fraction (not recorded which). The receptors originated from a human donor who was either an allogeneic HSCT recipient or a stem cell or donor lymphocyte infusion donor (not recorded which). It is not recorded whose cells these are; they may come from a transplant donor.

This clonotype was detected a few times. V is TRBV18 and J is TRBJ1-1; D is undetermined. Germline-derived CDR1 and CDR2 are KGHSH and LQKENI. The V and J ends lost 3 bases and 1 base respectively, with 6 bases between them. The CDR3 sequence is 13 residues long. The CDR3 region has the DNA TGTGCCAGCTCACCCCAGCCGAACACTGAAGCTTTCTTT. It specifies CASSPQPNTEAFF.

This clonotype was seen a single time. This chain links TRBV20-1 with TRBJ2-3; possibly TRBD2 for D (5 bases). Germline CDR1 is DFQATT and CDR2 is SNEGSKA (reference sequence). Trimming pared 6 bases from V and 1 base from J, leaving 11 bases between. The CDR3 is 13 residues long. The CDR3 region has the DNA TGCAGTGCCACCTCGAGGGGCACAGATACGCAGTATTTT. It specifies CSATSRGTDTQYF.

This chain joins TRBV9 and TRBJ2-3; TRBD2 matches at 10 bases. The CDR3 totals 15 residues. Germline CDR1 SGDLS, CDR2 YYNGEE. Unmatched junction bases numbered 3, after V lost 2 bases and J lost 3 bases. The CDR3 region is CASSVSGGITDTQYF. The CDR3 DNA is TGTGCCAGCAGCGTTAGCGGGGGGATTACAGATACGCAGTATTTT.

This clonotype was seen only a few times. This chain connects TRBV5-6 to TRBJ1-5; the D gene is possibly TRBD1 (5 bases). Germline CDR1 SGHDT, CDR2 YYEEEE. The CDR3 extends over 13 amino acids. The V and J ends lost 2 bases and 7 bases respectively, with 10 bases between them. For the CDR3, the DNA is TGTGCCAGCAGCTTTCAGGGATGGCAGCCCCAGCATTTT. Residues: CASSFQGWQPQHF.

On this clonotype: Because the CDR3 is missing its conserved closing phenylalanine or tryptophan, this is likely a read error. CDR3 coding DNA: TGCAGTGCCAGTCACTCAGGGGTAGCCTACGAGCAGTACTCC. Protein product: CSASHSGVAYEQYS. V gene TRBV20-1 combines with J gene TRBJ2-7; TRBD1 might be the D (6 bases). Trimming removed 6 bases at V and 2 bases at J, with 17 bases between. The CDR3 is 14 residues long. CDR1 is DFQATT, CDR2 SNEGSKA, per germline (reference sequence).

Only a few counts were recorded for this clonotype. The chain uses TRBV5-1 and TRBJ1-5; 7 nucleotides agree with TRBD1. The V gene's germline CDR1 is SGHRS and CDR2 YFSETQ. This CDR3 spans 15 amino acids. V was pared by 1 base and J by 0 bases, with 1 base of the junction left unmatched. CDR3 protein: CASSLTGDSNQPQHF. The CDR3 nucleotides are TGCGCCAGCAGCTTGACAGGGGATAGCAATCAGCCCCAGCATTTT.

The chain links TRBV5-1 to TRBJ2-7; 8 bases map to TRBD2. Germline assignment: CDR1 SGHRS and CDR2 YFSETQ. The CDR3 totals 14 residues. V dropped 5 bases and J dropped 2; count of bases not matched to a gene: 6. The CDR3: CASRSGSPPYEQYF. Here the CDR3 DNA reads TGCGCCAGCAGGAGCGGGAGCCCTCCCTACGAGCAGTACTTC.

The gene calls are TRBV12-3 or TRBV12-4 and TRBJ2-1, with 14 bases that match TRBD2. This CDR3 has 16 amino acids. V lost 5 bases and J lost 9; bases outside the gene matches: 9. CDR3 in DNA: TGTGCCAGCAGTCCCAGGGGGACTAGCGGGAGTTTTGAGCAGTTCTTC. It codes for CASSPRGTSGSFEQFF.

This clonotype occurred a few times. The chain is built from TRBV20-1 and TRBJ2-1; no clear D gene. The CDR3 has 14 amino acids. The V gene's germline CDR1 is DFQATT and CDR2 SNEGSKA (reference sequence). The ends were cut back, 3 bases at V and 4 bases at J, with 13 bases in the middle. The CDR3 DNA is TGCAGTGCTAGTGGGGATTTTGGATACAATGAGCAGTTCTTC. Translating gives CSASGDFGYNEQFF.

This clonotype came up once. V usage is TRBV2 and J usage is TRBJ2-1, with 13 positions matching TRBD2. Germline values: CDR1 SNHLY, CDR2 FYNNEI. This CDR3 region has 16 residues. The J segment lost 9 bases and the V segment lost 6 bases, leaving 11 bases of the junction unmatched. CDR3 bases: TGTGCCAGCAGAAAAACTAGCGGGGGGGCTAACAGTGAGCAGTTCTTC. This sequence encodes CASRKTSGGANSEQFF.

The CDR3 loop reads CASSLGQGEYGYTF. In nucleotides, the CDR3 is TGCGCCAGCAGCCTGGGACAGGGGGAATATGGCTACACCTTC. The chain recombines TRBV5-1 with TRBJ1-2; 11 bases agree with TRBD1. This CDR3 has 14 amino acids. Germline V lookup: CDR1 SGHRS, CDR2 YFSETQ. V shed 4 bases and J 5 bases; nucleotides not matched to a gene: 4. Full variable domain (rest looked up from reference TRBV5-1 and TRBJ1-2): KAGVTQTPRYLIKTRGQQVTLSCSPISGHRSVSWYQQTPGQGLQFLFEYFSETQRNKGNFPGRFSGRQFSNSRSEMNVSTLELGDSALYLCASSLGQGEYGYTFGSGTRLTVV.

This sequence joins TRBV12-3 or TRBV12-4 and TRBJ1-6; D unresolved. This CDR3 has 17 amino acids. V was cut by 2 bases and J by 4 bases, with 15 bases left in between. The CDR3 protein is CASSLKPGRPYNSPLHF. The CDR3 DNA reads TGTGCCAGCAGTTTAAAACCTGGACGGCCATATAATTCACCCCTCCACTTT.

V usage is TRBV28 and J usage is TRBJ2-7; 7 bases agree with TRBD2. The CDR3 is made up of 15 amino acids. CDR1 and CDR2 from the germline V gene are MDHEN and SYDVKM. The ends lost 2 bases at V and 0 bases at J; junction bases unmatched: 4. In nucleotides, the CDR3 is TGTGCCAGCAGTTTACAGGCTAGCGGCTCCTACGAGCAGTACTTC. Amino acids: CASSLQASGSYEQYF.

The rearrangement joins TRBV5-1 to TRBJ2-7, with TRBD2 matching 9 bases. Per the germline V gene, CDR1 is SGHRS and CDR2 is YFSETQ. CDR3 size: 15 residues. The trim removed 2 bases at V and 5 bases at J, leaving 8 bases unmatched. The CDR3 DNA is TGCGCCAGCAGCTTCGAGCGGGGGGTATCGAACGAGCAGTACTTC. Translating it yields CASSFERGVSNEQYF.

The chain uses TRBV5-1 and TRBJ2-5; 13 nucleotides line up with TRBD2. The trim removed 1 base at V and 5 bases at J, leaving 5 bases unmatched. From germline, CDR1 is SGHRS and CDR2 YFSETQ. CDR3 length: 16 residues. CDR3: CASSLPGTSGMETQYF. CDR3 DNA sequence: TGCGCCAGCAGCTTGCCAGGGACTAGCGGGATGGAGACCCAGTACTTC.

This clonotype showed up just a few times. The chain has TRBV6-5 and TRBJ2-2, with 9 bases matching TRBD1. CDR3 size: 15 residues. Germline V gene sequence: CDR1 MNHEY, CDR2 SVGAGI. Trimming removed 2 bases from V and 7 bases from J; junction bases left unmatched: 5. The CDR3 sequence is CASSYAGTGNGELFF. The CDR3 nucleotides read TGTGCCAGCAGTTACGCCGGGACAGGGAACGGGGAGCTGTTTTTT.

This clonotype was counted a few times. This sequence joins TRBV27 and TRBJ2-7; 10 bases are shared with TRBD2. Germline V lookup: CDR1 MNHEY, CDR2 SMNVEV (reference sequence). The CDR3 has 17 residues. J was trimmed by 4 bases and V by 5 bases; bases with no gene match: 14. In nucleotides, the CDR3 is TGTGCCAGCAGTGCATCAGCGGGGGGGAGGTTATGGTACGAGCAGTACTTC. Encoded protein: CASSASAGGRLWYEQYF.

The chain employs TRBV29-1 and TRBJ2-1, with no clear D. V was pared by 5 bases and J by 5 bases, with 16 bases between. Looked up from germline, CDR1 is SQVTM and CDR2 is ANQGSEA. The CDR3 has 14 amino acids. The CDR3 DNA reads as TGCAGCGTTAGTACGGTTTTTTCCAACAATGAGCAGTTCTTC. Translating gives CSVSTVFSNNEQFF.

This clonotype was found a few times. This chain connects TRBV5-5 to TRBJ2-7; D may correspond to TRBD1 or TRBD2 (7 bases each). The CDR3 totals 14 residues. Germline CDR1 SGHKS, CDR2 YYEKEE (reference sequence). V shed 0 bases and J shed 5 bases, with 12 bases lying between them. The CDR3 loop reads CASSLGQGLHEQYF. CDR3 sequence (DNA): TGTGCCAGCAGCTTGGGACAGGGACTACACGAGCAGTACTTC.

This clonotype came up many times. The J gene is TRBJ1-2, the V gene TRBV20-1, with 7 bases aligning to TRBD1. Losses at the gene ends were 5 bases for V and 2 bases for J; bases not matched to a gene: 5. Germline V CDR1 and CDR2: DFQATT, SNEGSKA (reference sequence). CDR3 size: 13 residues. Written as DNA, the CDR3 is TGCAGTGCTTACTTACAGGGGAACTATGGCTACACCTTC. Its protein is CSAYLQGNYGYTF.

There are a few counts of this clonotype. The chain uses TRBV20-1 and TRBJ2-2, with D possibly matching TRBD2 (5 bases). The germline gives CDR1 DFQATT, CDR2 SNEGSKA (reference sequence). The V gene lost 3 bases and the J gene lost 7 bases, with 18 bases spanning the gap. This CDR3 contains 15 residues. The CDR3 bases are TGCAGTGCTAGCCACACACTAGGATGGGACGGGGAGCTGTTTTTT. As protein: CSASHTLGWDGELFF.

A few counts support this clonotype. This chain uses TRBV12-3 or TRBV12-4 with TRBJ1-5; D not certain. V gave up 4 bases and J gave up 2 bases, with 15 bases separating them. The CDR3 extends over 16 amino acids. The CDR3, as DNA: TGTGCCAGCAGTTCAGAGGGCGCTTACGGCAATCAGCCCCAGCATTTT. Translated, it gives CASSSEGAYGNQPQHF.

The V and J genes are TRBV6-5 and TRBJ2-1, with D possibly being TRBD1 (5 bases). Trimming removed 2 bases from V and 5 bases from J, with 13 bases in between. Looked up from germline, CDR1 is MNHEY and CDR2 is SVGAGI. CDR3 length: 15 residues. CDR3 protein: CASSYRAGPNNEQFF. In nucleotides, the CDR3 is TGTGCCAGCAGTTACAGGGCAGGGCCCAACAATGAGCAGTTCTTC.

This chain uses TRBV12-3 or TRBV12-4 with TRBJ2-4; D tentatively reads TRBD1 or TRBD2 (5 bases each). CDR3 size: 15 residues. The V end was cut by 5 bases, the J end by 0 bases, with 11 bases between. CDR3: CASSQGELAKNIQYF. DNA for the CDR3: TGTGCCAGCAGTCAGGGAGAGCTAGCCAAAAACATTCAGTACTTC.

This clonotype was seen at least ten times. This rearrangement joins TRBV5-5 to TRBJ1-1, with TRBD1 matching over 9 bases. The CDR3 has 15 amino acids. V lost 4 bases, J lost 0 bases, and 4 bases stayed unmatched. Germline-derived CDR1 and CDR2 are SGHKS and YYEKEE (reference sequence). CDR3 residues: CASSPGTGMNTEAFF. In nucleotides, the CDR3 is TGTGCCAGCAGCCCCGGGACAGGGATGAACACTGAAGCTTTCTTT.

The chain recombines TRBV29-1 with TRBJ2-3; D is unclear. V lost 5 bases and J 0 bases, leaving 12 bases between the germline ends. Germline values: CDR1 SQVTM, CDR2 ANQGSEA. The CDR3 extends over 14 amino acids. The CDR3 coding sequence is TGCAGCGTTAAAGGAACACTTAGCACAGATACGCAGTATTTT. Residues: CSVKGTLSTDTQYF.

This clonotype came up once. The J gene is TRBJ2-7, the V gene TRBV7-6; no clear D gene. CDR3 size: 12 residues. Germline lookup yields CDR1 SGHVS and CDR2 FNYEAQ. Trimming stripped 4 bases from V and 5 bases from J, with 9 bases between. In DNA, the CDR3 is TGTGCCAGCAGCTCTATAATAAACGAGCAGTACTTC. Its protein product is CASSSIINEQYF.

CDR3 bases: TGCAGTGCTAGAGTGGACCGGGACACCGGGGAGCTGTTTTTT. Protein product: CSARVDRDTGELFF. The chain has TRBV20-1 and TRBJ2-2, with D unclear. Germline CDR1 and CDR2: DFQATT and SNEGSKA (reference sequence). Trimming removed 1 base from V and 3 bases from J, with 9 bases in between. CDR3 length equals 14 residues.

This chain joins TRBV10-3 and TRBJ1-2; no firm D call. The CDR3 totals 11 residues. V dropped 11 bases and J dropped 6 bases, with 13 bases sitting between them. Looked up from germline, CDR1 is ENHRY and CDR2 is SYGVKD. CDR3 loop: CASHQDDGYTF. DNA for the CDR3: TGTGCCTCTCACCAGGATGATGGCTACACCTTC.

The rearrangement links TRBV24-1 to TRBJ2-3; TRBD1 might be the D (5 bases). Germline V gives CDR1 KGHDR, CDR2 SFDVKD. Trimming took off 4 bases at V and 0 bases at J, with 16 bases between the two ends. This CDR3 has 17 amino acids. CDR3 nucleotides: TGTGCCACCAGTGAACAGGAAGACTGGATTAGCACAGATACGCAGTATTTT. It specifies CATSEQEDWISTDTQYF.

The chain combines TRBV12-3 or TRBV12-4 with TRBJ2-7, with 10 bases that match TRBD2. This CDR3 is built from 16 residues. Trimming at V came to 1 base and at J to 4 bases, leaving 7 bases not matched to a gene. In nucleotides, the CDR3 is TGTGCCAGCAGTTTAGAAGCGGGAGGGCCCGTTTACGAGCAGTACTTC. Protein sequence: CASSLEAGGPVYEQYF.

CDR3 sequence reads: CASNNLAGGRTDTQYF. The CDR3 coding sequence is TGTGCCAGCAACAATTTAGCGGGGGGCCGCACAGATACGCAGTATTTT. The rearrangement uses TRBV5-8 and TRBJ2-3; the match to TRBD2 covers 10 bases. J gave up 1 base and V 6 bases, and 8 bases lay outside the gene matches. This CDR3 is 16 amino acids long. CDR1 is SGHTS and CDR2 is YDEGEE in the germline V gene. The entire variable domain, with the rest obtained from reference TRBV5-8 and TRBJ2-3, is as follows: EAGVTQSPTHLIKTRGQQATLRCSPISGHTSVYWYQQALGLGLQFLLWYDEGEERNRGNFPPRFSGRQFPNYSSELNVNALELEDSALYLCASNNLAGGRTDTQYFGPGTRLTVL.